What follows are 7 T cell receptor beta chains derived from one specimen sequenced in a study of T cell responses to AZD1222 COVID-19 vaccine. Sequenced by immunoSEQ multiplex PCR; TCRdb stores in-frame clones only, minus some. Seen here are around 70,000 clones, 87% observed once, and the top ten hold around 1.2%. The source material was peripheral blood, sampled 28 days after the second AZD1222 dose. These receptor sequences come from an adult who received the AZD1222 COVID-19 vaccine.

This sequence joins TRBV27 and TRBJ1-6; D gene uncertain. Germline V gene lookup returns CDR1 MNHEY and CDR2 SMNVEV (reference sequence). The V end lost 5 bases, the J end lost 0 bases, and 2 bases lay between the germline ends. The CDR3 loop spans 13 amino acids. CDR3 bases: TGTGCCAGCAGTGCCTCCTATAATTCACCCCTCCACTTT. The encoded protein is CASSASYNSPLHF.

Only a few counts were recorded for this clone. The CDR3 region has the DNA TGTGCCAGTAGCGTGACGACTAGCGGGAGTATAATCAATGAGCAGTTCTTC. Translating it yields CASSVTTSGSIINEQFF. The chain links TRBV19 to TRBJ2-1; TRBD2 matches 12 bases. The CDR3 covers 17 residues. J lost 6 bases, V lost 6 bases, and 12 bases had no gene match. Germline V gene data show CDR1 as LNHDA and CDR2 as SQIVND (reference sequence).

This chain joins TRBV5-4 and TRBJ1-1, with TRBD1 matching over 8 bases. Germline lookup yields CDR1 SGHNT and CDR2 YYREEE (reference sequence). There are 15 residues in the CDR3. The trim removed 4 bases at V and 1 base at J, leaving 6 bases unmatched. CDR3 nucleotides: TGTGCCAGCAGCCCAGGGGGCGTTACGAACACTGAAGCTTTCTTT. This translates into CASSPGGVTNTEAFF.

V usage is TRBV7-9 and J usage is TRBJ2-1; 8 nucleotides match TRBD2. Trimming removed 7 bases from V and 0 bases from J; junction bases left unmatched: 5. Looked up from germline, CDR1 is SEHNR and CDR2 is FQNEAQ (reference sequence). The length of the CDR3 is 15 residues. CDR3 nucleotides: TGTGCCAGCAACCCACTAGCGGACTCCTACAATGAGCAGTTCTTC. Translation: CASNPLADSYNEQFF. Filled out from reference TRBV7-9 and TRBJ2-1, the complete variable domain reads DTGVSQNPRHKITKRGQNVTFRCDPISEHNRLYWYRQTLGQGPEFLTYFQNEAQLEKSRLLSDRFSAERPKGSFSTLEIQRTEQGDSAMYLCASNPLADSYNEQFFGPGTRLTVL.

The rearrangement joins TRBV3-1 (or the pseudogene TRBV3-2) to TRBJ1-3; D unresolved. Deletions cut 4 bases from V and 4 bases from J, with 17 bases between. This CDR3 has 16 residues. CDR1 and CDR2 from the germline V gene are LGHDT and YNNKEL (reference sequence). The CDR3 coding sequence is TGTGCCAGCAGCCTCCGCGGAGGGCAGTGGGGAAACACCATATATTTT. This codes for CASSLRGGQWGNTIYF.

The chain recombines TRBV30 with TRBJ2-1; 11 bases are shared with TRBD2. Germline V gene sequence: CDR1 GTSNPN, CDR2 SVGIG (reference sequence). Trimming removed 3 bases from V and 0 bases from J; junction bases left unmatched: 7. This CDR3 spans 17 amino acids. In DNA form, the CDR3 reads TGTGCCTGGAGCGGGGGGACTAGCGGTCCCTCCTACAATGAGCAGTTCTTC. Its protein product is CAWSGGTSGPSYNEQFF.

This clone was seen a handful of times. The chain joins TRBV29-1 to TRBJ2-5; D is uncertain. Germline CDR1 is SQVTM and CDR2 is ANQGSEA. Trimming pared 4 bases from V and 4 bases from J, leaving 4 bases between. The CDR3 is 10 amino acids. CDR3 bases: TGCAGCGTTGTTTTAGAGACCCAGTACTTC. This gives the protein CSVVLETQYF.